This T cell receptor (beta chain) stems from a study of regulatory T cells in long-lasting Graves disease. Broader study findings: A reduction in accuracy may have resulted from the small sample size. The persistent group shared 3,000 or so public clonotypes, more than the approximately 890 shared by new patients.

Making the TCR library involved RNA that had been extracted from PBMCs. TCRdb reprocessed the reads with MiXCR, giving one entry per CDR3 protein. Of 1,500 to 2,000 distinct CDR3 sequences listed, roughly 61% were seen once; the top ten hold 6.9%. Note on this clonotype: The antigen is not known.

The sequence was obtained from a human donor with Graves disease. Here the sequenced sample was peripheral blood mononuclear cells (PBMCs), taken with antithyroid drug treatment, in newly diagnosed or persistent Graves disease (not recorded which).

In nucleotides, the CDR3 is TGTGCCAGCAGCTTAAGAAACTATGGCTACACCTTC. Its protein is CASSLRNYGYTF. The chain couples TRBV11-2 to TRBJ1-2; no definite D call. Trimming took off 2 bases at V and 2 bases at J, with 3 bases between the two ends. Germline V gene data show CDR1 as SGHAT and CDR2 as FQNNGV. The CDR3 runs 12 residues.